This is a list of T cell receptor beta chains from one sample in a study of blood T cells in healthy people across ages. TCRdb processed the 5' RACE reads anew with MiXCR; each CDR3 protein has one entry. Here the sample spans 1.5 million to 2 million distinct CDR3 sequences, about 32% being singletons. Specimen: blood. The source is a woman aged 25 to 39 in good health. Both conserved end residues are part of each CDR3. D genes are given only for firm matches. Rows may omit the clone size; those that give it use once, few, many or a size class.

j_call: TRBJ2-1; d_call: TRBD2; v_call: TRBV11-2; clone_size: NA; cdr3_nt: TGTGCCAGCAGCTTGAACGGGAGGGCCGGCAATGAGCAGTTCTTT; cdr3_aa: CASSLNGRAGNEQFF
j_call: TRBJ1-6; d_call: NA; v_call: TRBV5-1; clone_size: NA; cdr3_nt: TGCGCCAGCAGCTTGCAACAGGATGGGTATTCACCCCTCCACTTT; cdr3_aa: CASSLQQDGYSPLHF
j_call: TRBJ2-5; d_call: TRBD1; v_call: TRBV3-1; clone_size: few; cdr3_nt: TGTGCCAGCAGCCCAAAGACAGGGATGGGTCCCAAGACCCAGTACTTC; cdr3_aa: CASSPKTGMGPKTQYF
j_call: TRBJ2-4; d_call: TRBD1; v_call: TRBV30; clone_size: NA; cdr3_nt: TGTGCCTGGACAGGGGGCTTGGTAGCCAAAAACATTCAGTACTTC; cdr3_aa: CAWTGGLVAKNIQYF
j_call: TRBJ1-2; d_call: NA; v_call: TRBV20-1; clone_size: NA; cdr3_nt: TGCAGTGCAATCACAGGAAGGGAAGGCTACACCTTC; cdr3_aa: CSAITGREGYTF
j_call: TRBJ2-7; d_call: NA; v_call: TRBV20-1; clone_size: NA; cdr3_nt: TGCAGTGCTGAAAAGATGGACTGCCACGAGCAGTACTTC; cdr3_aa: CSAEKMDCHEQYF
j_call: TRBJ1-5; d_call: NA; v_call: TRBV29-1; clone_size: many; cdr3_nt: TGCAGCGTTCTCCCGGGGGCCGGTCAGCCCCAGCATTTT; cdr3_aa: CSVLPGAGQPQHF
j_call: TRBJ2-5; d_call: NA; v_call: TRBV20-1; clone_size: NA; cdr3_nt: TGCAGTGCTAATCCCGGCCCCCAAGGGGGAGAGACCCAGTACTTC; cdr3_aa: CSANPGPQGGETQYF
j_call: TRBJ2-1; d_call: TRBD2; v_call: TRBV2; clone_size: NA; cdr3_nt: TGTGCCAGCAGTCCCAGGACTAGCGGGAGCTTGGATGAGCAGTTCTTC; cdr3_aa: CASSPRTSGSLDEQFF
j_call: TRBJ1-5; d_call: NA; v_call: TRBV7-8; clone_size: few; cdr3_nt: TGTGCCAGCAGCTCCGCGAGCCCTATTAGACTGATCAATCAGCCCCAGCATTTT; cdr3_aa: CASSSASPIRLINQPQHF
j_call: TRBJ2-3; d_call: NA; v_call: TRBV20-1; clone_size: few; cdr3_nt: TGCAGTGCTGAAAGGGGATATACGCAGTATTTT; cdr3_aa: CSAERGYTQYF
j_call: TRBJ2-1; d_call: TRBD1; v_call: TRBV14; clone_size: NA; cdr3_nt: TGTGCCAGCGACCACCTACAGGGGACTGAGCAGTTCTTC; cdr3_aa: CASDHLQGTEQFF
j_call: TRBJ2-3; d_call: NA; v_call: TRBV6-2/TRBV6-3; clone_size: few; cdr3_nt: TGTGCCAGCAGTTACGCCGAGCGGGCAAATATTATTCCCACAGATACGCAGTATTTT; cdr3_aa: CASSYAERANIIPTDTQYF
j_call: TRBJ2-7; d_call: NA; v_call: TRBV27; clone_size: NA; cdr3_nt: TGTGCCAGCAGTTTAGGAGGGGTAGGTTTTTACGAGCAGTACTTC; cdr3_aa: CASSLGGVGFYEQYF
j_call: TRBJ2-1; d_call: NA; v_call: TRBV5-1; clone_size: NA; cdr3_nt: TGCGCCAGCAGCCCGGTGAGCTCCTACAATGAGCGGTTCTTC; cdr3_aa: CASSPVSSYNERFF
j_call: TRBJ2-3; d_call: NA; v_call: TRBV4-1; clone_size: few; cdr3_nt: TGCGCCAGCAGCCCAGCCCCTTACACAGATACGCAGTATTTT; cdr3_aa: CASSPAPYTDTQYF
j_call: TRBJ2-3; d_call: NA; v_call: TRBV29-1; clone_size: NA; cdr3_nt: TGCAGCGTTGAAGATCGGTCTACGTCGGTTTCAGGGACAGATACGCAGTATTTT; cdr3_aa: CSVEDRSTSVSGTDTQYF
j_call: TRBJ2-5; d_call: TRBD2; v_call: TRBV11-2; clone_size: NA; cdr3_nt: TGTGCCAGCAGTCCTGGCCAGACTAGCGGGGAGACCCAGTACTTC; cdr3_aa: CASSPGQTSGETQYF
j_call: TRBJ2-2; d_call: NA; v_call: TRBV5-1; clone_size: NA; cdr3_nt: TGCGCCAGCAGCTTTGCGGGCGGGGAGCTGTTTTTT; cdr3_aa: CASSFAGGELFF
j_call: TRBJ1-1; d_call: NA; v_call: TRBV27; clone_size: NA; cdr3_nt: TGTGCCAGCAGTTTATTGGGCTGTCGGGGCAACGACACTGAAGCTTTCTTT; cdr3_aa: CASSLLGCRGNDTEAFF
j_call: TRBJ2-1; d_call: TRBD2; v_call: TRBV7-2; clone_size: many; cdr3_nt: TGTGCCAGCAGCTTAGTCCCCCATGTAGCGGGTGCGCTTAGCTCCTACAATGAGCAGTTCTTC; cdr3_aa: CASSLVPHVAGALSSYNEQFF
j_call: TRBJ2-3; d_call: TRBD2; v_call: TRBV6-1; clone_size: few; cdr3_nt: TGTGCCAGCTCACTAGCGGGGAATCGAGATACGCAGTATTTT; cdr3_aa: CASSLAGNRDTQYF
j_call: TRBJ1-2; d_call: NA; v_call: TRBV24-1; clone_size: NA; cdr3_nt: TGTGCCACCAGTGACTGGTATGGCTACACCTTC; cdr3_aa: CATSDWYGYTF
j_call: TRBJ2-5; d_call: NA; v_call: TRBV6-1; clone_size: few; cdr3_nt: TGTGCCAGCATGAGTGGGACAGGACTAGGGGGGCAGTACTTC; cdr3_aa: CASMSGTGLGGQYF